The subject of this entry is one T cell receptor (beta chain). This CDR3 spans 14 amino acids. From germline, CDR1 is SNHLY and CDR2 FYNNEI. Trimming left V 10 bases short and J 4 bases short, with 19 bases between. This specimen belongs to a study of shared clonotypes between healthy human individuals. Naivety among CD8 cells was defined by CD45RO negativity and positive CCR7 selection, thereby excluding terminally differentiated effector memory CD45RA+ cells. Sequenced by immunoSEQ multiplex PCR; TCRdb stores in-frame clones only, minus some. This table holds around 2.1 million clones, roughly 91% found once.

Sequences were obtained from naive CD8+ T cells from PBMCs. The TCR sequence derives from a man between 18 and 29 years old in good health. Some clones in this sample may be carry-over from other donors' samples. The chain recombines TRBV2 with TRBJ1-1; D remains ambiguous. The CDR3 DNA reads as TGTGCCATATATAGGGCCCCGATCGGCACTGAAGCTTTCTTT. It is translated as CAIYRAPIGTEAFF.